A single sample gave rise to the 5 T cell receptor beta chains below, sequenced in a study of blood T cells in healthy people across ages (dated by TCRdb to the mid-2010s). Library method: 5' RACE. A second roughly 6 to 11 cycle PCR used a sample-barcoded 5' primer and a J-beta primer mix. TCRdb applied fastp at Q25 and MiXCR to the public reads, then kept only in-frame beta chains. One record per CDR3 amino acid sequence lists the most common genes and DNA. The sample table shows around 2 million distinct CDR3 sequences, and roughly 43% are seen once. The ten largest clones take up around 23% of the sample. Sequencing was carried out using blood. These receptors were taken from a human donor in good health.

The chain uses TRBV2 and TRBJ1-3; no reliable D call. CDR3 length: 14 amino acids. V was trimmed by 5 bases and J by 0 bases, leaving 8 bases between them. CDR1 is SNHLY and CDR2 is FYNNEI in the germline V gene. The CDR3 here is CASSRAHSGNTIYF. CDR3 in DNA: TGTGCCAGCAGTCGGGCTCACTCTGGAAACACCATATATTTT.

The V gene is TRBV12-3 or TRBV12-4, the J gene TRBJ2-5; no clear D. The CDR3 is made up of 12 amino acids. V shed 8 bases and J shed 7 bases, with 14 bases lying between them. The chain's CDR3 is CASVLSTGTQYF. CDR3 DNA: TGTGCCAGCGTTTTAAGTACGGGGACCCAGTACTTC.

This clonotype was seen a few times. The chain links TRBV6-2 or TRBV6-3 to TRBJ2-7; 7 nucleotides align to TRBD2. Germline lookup yields CDR1 MNHEY and CDR2 SVGEGT. After removal of 6 bases from V and 6 bases from J, the junction contained 11 bases not matched to a gene. The CDR3 length is 14 residues. CDR3 sequence reads: CASSFSGGGREQYF. DNA for the CDR3: TGTGCCAGCAGCTTTTCGGGGGGAGGGCGCGAGCAGTACTTC.

J is TRBJ2-7 and V is TRBV4-1, with a possible D match to TRBD1 (6 bases). This CDR3 contains 18 residues. Trimming removed 0 bases at V and 0 bases at J, with 18 bases between. The germline CDR1 and CDR2 sequences are MGHRA and YSYEKL. The CDR3 DNA reads TGCGCCAGCAGCCAAGACAGGGGAGTAATCTACAGCTCCTACGAGCAGTACTTC. Its protein product is CASSQDRGVIYSSYEQYF.

The chain recombines TRBV6-1 with TRBJ2-1; 10 bases map to TRBD1. V gave up 7 bases and J gave up 5 bases; unmatched junction bases: 8. This CDR3 spans 15 amino acids. CDR1 and CDR2 from the germline V gene are MNHNS and SASEGT. The CDR3 loop is CASIPRDRGHNEQFF. CDR3 bases: TGTGCCAGCATTCCTCGGGACAGGGGTCACAATGAGCAGTTCTTC.